This TCR beta chain was captured by sequencing in a study of T cell responses to AZD1222 COVID-19 vaccine. Overall study findings and caveats: Rises in breadth and depth of Spike-specific TCRs came after two AZD1222 doses. It should be noted that donors were predominantly white British and more often female, and clonal diversity was possibly underestimated. At 160-218 and 743-854, vaccine-associated CD4 TCRs were dominant, and they spanned spike.

Sequenced by immunoSEQ multiplex PCR; TCRdb stores in-frame clones only, minus some. This table has about 120,000 clones, 87% appearing once. About this clone: Its cognate antigen is unknown.

Sequencing used peripheral blood, obtained on day 0 of AZD1222 vaccination. This clonotype was sampled from an adult in good health.

The CDR3 protein is CASSSRTVNYGYTF. The CDR3 nucleotides are TGTGCCAGCAGCTCGCGTACAGTTAACTATGGCTACACCTTC. V is TRBV7-2 and J is TRBJ1-2; no definite D call. V lost 4 bases, J lost 1 base, and 10 bases lay in between. The CDR3 has 14 amino acids. The germline V gene has CDR1 SGHTA and CDR2 FQGNSA. Supplemented by reference TRBV7-2 and TRBJ1-2, the full variable domain reads GAGVSQSPSNKVTEKGKDVELRCDPISGHTALYWYRQSLGQGLEFLIYFQGNSAPDKSGLPSDRFSAERTGGSVSTLTIQRTQQEDSAVYLCASSSRTVNYGYTFGSGTRLTVV.